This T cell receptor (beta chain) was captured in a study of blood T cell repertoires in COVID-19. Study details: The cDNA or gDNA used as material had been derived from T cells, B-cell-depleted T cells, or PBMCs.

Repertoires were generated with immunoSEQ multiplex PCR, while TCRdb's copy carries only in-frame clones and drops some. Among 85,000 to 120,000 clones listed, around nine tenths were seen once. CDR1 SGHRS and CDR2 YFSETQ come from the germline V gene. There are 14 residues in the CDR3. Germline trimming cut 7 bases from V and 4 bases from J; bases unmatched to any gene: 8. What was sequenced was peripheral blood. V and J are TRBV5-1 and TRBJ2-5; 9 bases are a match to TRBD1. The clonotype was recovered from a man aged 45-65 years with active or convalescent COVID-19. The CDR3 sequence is CASSGTGNGETQYF. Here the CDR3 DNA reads TGCGCCAGCTCCGGGACAGGGAATGGAGAGACCCAGTACTTC.